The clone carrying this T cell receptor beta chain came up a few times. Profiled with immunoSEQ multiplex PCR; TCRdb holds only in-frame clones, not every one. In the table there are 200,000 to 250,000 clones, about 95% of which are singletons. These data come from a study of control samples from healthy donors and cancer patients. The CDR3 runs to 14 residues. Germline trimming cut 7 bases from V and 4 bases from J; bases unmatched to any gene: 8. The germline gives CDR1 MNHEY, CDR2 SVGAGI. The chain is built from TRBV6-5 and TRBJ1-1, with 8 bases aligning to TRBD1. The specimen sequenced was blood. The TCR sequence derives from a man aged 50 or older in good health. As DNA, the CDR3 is TGTGCCAGCACTTTGGGACAGGTTAGCACTGAAGCTTTCTTT. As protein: CASTLGQVSTEAFF.